A selection of T cell receptor beta chains follows, all from one sample in a study of cytomegalovirus exposure and HLA in healthy donors. Some clones are missing from TCRdb's copy, which holds only in-frame ones; the method was immunoSEQ multiplex PCR. The table shows around 130,000 clones, with around 84% occurring only once. Material: PBMCs. The receptor source for this set is a man between 45 and 60 years old in good health and CMV-seronegative. Each CDR3 is given with its conserved first and last residue. The D gene is left open where the match is weak. Clone size, where shown, is once, few, many, or a class for clones that have expanded.

v_gene	abundance	d_gene	j_gene	CDR3aa	CDR3nt
TRBV5-8	.	TRBD1	TRBJ1-5	CASSLRGRNQPQHF	TGTGCCAGCAGCTTGAGGGGGCGTAATCAGCCCCAGCATTTT
TRBV5-1	.	.	TRBJ2-2	CASSLAAEPNTGELFF	TGCGCCAGCAGCTTGGCAGCGGAACCTAACACCGGGGAGCTGTTTTTT
TRBV19	.	TRBD1	TRBJ2-5	CASSRDRAQETQYF	TGTGCCAGCTCTCGGGACAGGGCCCAAGAGACCCAGTACTTC
TRBV30	.	TRBD1	TRBJ2-2	CAWSLQGVVGELFF	TGTGCCTGGAGCCTACAGGGGGTGGTCGGGGAGCTGTTTTTT
TRBV7-6	.	.	TRBJ1-2	CASSLAENYGYTF	TGTGCCAGCAGCTTAGCCGAGAACTATGGCTACACCTTC
TRBV29-1	.	.	TRBJ1-5	CSVVVGGGQPQHF	TGCAGCGTTGTTGTGGGTGGGGGGCAGCCCCAGCATTTT
TRBV9	.	TRBD1	TRBJ2-7	CASSASPGTGFGSPDEQYF	TGTGCCAGCAGCGCCAGTCCCGGGACAGGGTTTGGGTCCCCGGACGAGCAGTACTTC
TRBV30	few	TRBD1	TRBJ1-6	CACRDRGNSPLHF	TGTGCCTGCCGGGACAGGGGAAATTCACCCCTCCACTTT
TRBV5-1	once	TRBD1	TRBJ1-4	CASSLAQGANNEKLFF	TGCGCCAGCAGCTTGGCCCAGGGGGCGAATAATGAAAAACTGTTTTTT
TRBV7-9	.	TRBD2	TRBJ2-1	CASRDPGGLYNEQFF	TGTGCCAGCAGAGATCCGGGGGGGCTCTACAATGAGCAGTTCTTC
TRBV4-1	.	TRBD1	TRBJ2-7	CASTQGALNYEQYF	TGCGCCAGCACCCAGGGGGCACTGAACTACGAGCAGTACTTC
TRBV19	.	.	TRBJ1-2	CASSMEAGYGYTF	TGTGCCAGTAGTATGGAGGCAGGCTATGGCTACACCTTC
TRBV19	.	.	TRBJ1-6	CASSIGRSPLHF	TGTGCCAGTAGTATTGGGCGTTCACCCCTCCACTTT
TRBV9	.	TRBD2	TRBJ2-1	CASSVGLAGSSYNEQFF	TGTGCCAGCAGCGTAGGACTAGCGGGGAGCTCCTACAATGAGCAGTTCTTC
TRBV7-8	.	.	TRBJ1-2	CASSLGPGANYGYTF	TGTGCCAGCAGCTTAGGTCCCGGGGCTAACTATGGCTACACCTTC
TRBV4-1	.	TRBD2	TRBJ2-3	CASSPLWSGGARDTQYF	TGCGCCAGCAGCCCCCTTTGGAGCGGGGGGGCCCGTGATACGCAGTATTTT
TRBV5-4	few	TRBD2	TRBJ2-5	CASSLVGGGAETQYF	TGTGCCAGCAGCTTGGTGGGCGGGGGGGCAGAGACCCAGTACTTC
TRBV30	.	.	TRBJ2-3	CAWSVVPGADTQYF	TGTGCCTGGAGTGTGGTGCCGGGGGCAGATACGCAGTATTTT
TRBV6-1	.	TRBD2	TRBJ2-3	CASSEDRGLAGPTDTQYF	TGTGCCAGCAGTGAGGACCGAGGACTAGCGGGACCCACAGATACGCAGTATTTT
TRBV7-2	few	.	TRBJ1-2	CASSLTSGSNYGYTF	TGTGCCAGCAGCTTAACATCTGGCAGTAACTATGGCTACACCTTC
TRBV5-6	.	.	TRBJ1-1	CASSFQGNTEAFF	TGTGCCAGCAGCTTCCAGGGTAACACTGAAGCTTTCTTT
TRBV4-1	.	.	TRBJ2-1	CASSQGDRLGDEQFF	TGCGCCAGCAGCCAAGGGGACAGACTAGGGGATGAGCAGTTCTTC
TRBV27	few	.	TRBJ1-1	CASSSGMGTEAFF	TGTGCCAGCAGTTCAGGGATGGGTACTGAAGCTTTCTTT
TRBV25-1	.	.	TRBJ1-4	CASSDQVLHEKLFF	TGTGCCAGCAGTGATCAGGTCTTACATGAAAAACTGTTTTTT
TRBV11-3	.	.	TRBJ2-5	CASSPNGETQYF	TGTGCCAGCAGCCCTAACGGGGAGACCCAGTACTTC
TRBV21-1	.	.	TRBJ1-1	CASSKNAAERSEAFF	TGTGCCAGCAGCAAAAATGCGGCGGAGAGATCTGAAGCTTTCTTT